This T cell receptor beta chain was observed in a study of OX40 agonist ivuxolimab in advanced cancers. Context from the whole study: The costimulatory receptor OX40 (CD134) was targeted by ivuxolimab, a fully human IgG2 agonistic monoclonal antibody. Intravenous ivuxolimab was administered to patients every 2 weeks at six dose levels: 0.01, 0.1, 0.3, 1.5, 3 and 10 mg/kg. The paper describes the monotherapy dose-escalation part (N of about 47 patients) of the phase I trial of ivuxolimab. Of the approximately 54 patients in dose escalation, some 19 had hepatocellular carcinoma, approximately 15 had melanoma, 9 had renal cell carcinoma and 9 had head and neck cancer. The dose-escalation cohort was 80% to 90% male with a mean age of about 58 years, ranging from roughly 23 to 85. Patients were allowed to have had prior anti-PD-1, anti-PD-L1 or anti-CTLA-4 therapy, and approximately 40% of the dose-escalation patients had been treated with checkpoint inhibitors. Partial responses occurred in three dose-escalation patients, of whom one had hepatocellular carcinoma and two had cutaneous melanoma. Peripheral TCRbeta sequencing was intended to test whether TCR sequence diversity was altered and clonal T-cell expansion was caused by ivuxolimab. The investigation overall reported the following: At doses of 0.1 to 3.0 mg/kg, clonal expansion of both CD4+ and CD8+ T cells in blood was seen between baseline and week 6. After ivuxolimab, CD8+ T cells had more expanded clones than CD4+ T cells on average. Low levels of normalized T-cell clonal expansion were also seen in some patients who did not respond. In the 0.1-3.0 mg/kg groups, partial responders had among the lowest normalized peripheral clonal expansion, particularly in CD8+ T cells. The antigen specificity of the clonally expanded peripheral T cells was not determined.

Patients with autoimmune disease history or receiving systemic immunosuppression were excluded from the trial. In every dose cohort, peripheral blood was drawn for TCR sequencing at baseline, cycle 4 day 1, and cycle 7 day 1. The samples were taken from a phase I, first-in-human, multicenter, open-label dose-escalation trial of ivuxolimab. Adults with locally advanced or metastatic melanoma, renal cell carcinoma, hepatocellular carcinoma or head and neck squamous cell carcinoma were enrolled in the trial. Before TCR sequencing, CD4+ T cells and CD8+ T cells from peripheral blood were sorted into separate populations. Note on this clone: Its antigen specificity is not known. Base qualities are not at hand, and no much larger clone is one base apart.

For sequencing of the TCRbeta CDR3 region, genomic DNA was extracted from the sorted cells. The immunoSEQ Assay was used for sequencing of TCRbeta CDR3 regions. Entries here come from immuneACCESS through TCRdb and include only in-frame sequences with V and J called. Some clones fail to appear in such tables; in the studies checked, an unresolved V gene covers under half of the shortfall, and the cause of the remainder is unknown. For this sample there are around 45,000 clones; roughly 80% appear just once. Around 2.5% of the sample rests with the top ten. Per the germline V gene, SGDLS is the CDR1 and YYNGEE is the CDR2. Ends trimmed: V by 3 bases, J by 4 bases; bases unmatched to a gene: 12. The CDR3 holds 17 amino acids from the cysteine to the phenylalanine. Left in the record is the CDR3 DNA by itself, 51 bases read in frame from the first base.

The receptor was derived from an adult with an advanced solid tumor such as melanoma, head and neck, liver or kidney cancer. The source was CD4+ or CD8+ T cells sorted from blood, collected in a trial of the OX40 agonist ivuxolimab. The V and J genes are TRBV9 and TRBJ2-1; 8 central nucleotides agree with TRBD2. Here the CDR3 is given as CASSAPGSGTPYNEQFF. The nucleotide sequence is TGTGCCAGCAGCGCCCCGGGTAGCGGGACCCCTTACAATGAGCAGTTCTTC. With the portions outside the CDR3 filled from the reference TRBV9 and TRBJ2-1 genes, the complete variable region becomes DSGVTQTPKHLITATGQRVTLRCSPRSGDLSVYWYQQSLDQGLQFLIQYYNGEERAKGNILERFSAQQFPDLHSELNLSSLELGDSALYFCASSAPGSGTPYNEQFFGPGTRLTVL.